The rows below give T cell receptor beta chains drawn from one sample of a study of blood T cell repertoires in COVID-19. Measured with immunoSEQ multiplex PCR; TCRdb has only the in-frame clones, and not every one. The sample has roughly 57,000 clones, approximately 90% seen once. Sequencing was performed on peripheral blood. The receptors were sampled from a man of 80 years or more with acute or convalescent COVID-19. Each CDR3 is given with its conserved first and last residue. A D gene is named only where the DNA matches it firmly. Not all rows give a size; the values are once, few, many and, for expanded clones, a class.

j_gene	v_gene	abundance	d_gene	CDR3nt	CDR3aa
TRBJ2-3	TRBV7-3	many	TRBD2	TGTGCCAGCAGCCAAGCGGGGGGATCCACAGATACGCAGTATTTT	CASSQAGGSTDTQYF
TRBJ1-2	TRBV3-1/TRBV3-2	NA	NA	TGTGCCAGCAGCCCCGACAGGTATGGCTACACCTTC	CASSPDRYGYTF
TRBJ1-2	TRBV24-1	NA	NA	TGTGCCACCAGTGATAGGCCGGAGGGGAACTATGGCTACACCTTC	CATSDRPEGNYGYTF
TRBJ2-5	TRBV5-4	NA	NA	TGTGCCAGCAGGTCTGCGAGGGAACAAGAGACCCAGTACTTC	CASRSAREQETQYF
TRBJ1-6	TRBV9	few	TRBD1	TGTGCCAGCAGCGCCAGGACAGGGTATAATTCACCCCTCCACTTT	CASSARTGYNSPLHF
TRBJ1-2	TRBV7-9	NA	TRBD1	TGTGCCAGCAGCCCTGGACAGGGGAACTATGGCTACACCTTC	CASSPGQGNYGYTF
TRBJ2-3	TRBV7-9	NA	TRBD1	TGTGCCAGCAGCTTAGGGACAGGGGGTGGTACGCAGTATTTT	CASSLGTGGGTQYF
TRBJ2-3	TRBV13	NA	TRBD2	TGTGCCAGCAGCTTAGGCGGACTAGCGGGGGGTATAGATACGCAGTATTTT	CASSLGGLAGGIDTQYF
TRBJ2-1	TRBV19	NA	TRBD2	TGTGCCAGTAGCCAGAAAGCGGGGGGGCAAGCTGAGCAGTTCTTC	CASSQKAGGQAEQFF
TRBJ2-1	TRBV6-5	NA	TRBD1	TGTGCCAGCAGTTACGAGGGGGCACGGGATGAGCAGTTCTTC	CASSYEGARDEQFF
TRBJ2-5	TRBV3-1/TRBV3-2	NA	NA	TGTGCCAGCAGCCAAGAGGGGGCTCGGGAGACCCAGTACTTC	CASSQEGARETQYF
TRBJ2-1	TRBV9	NA	TRBD1	TGTGCCAGCAGCGTAGCTGAGGGGGCTCCTTACAATGAGCAGTTCTTC	CASSVAEGAPYNEQFF
TRBJ1-6	TRBV3-1/TRBV3-2	NA	TRBD1	TGTGCCAGCAGCCAAGTTATGGAAGGGACAGGCGGTTCACCCCTCCACTTT	CASSQVMEGTGGSPLHF
TRBJ2-7	TRBV18	NA	TRBD2	TGTGCCAGCTCGCATTCTAGCGGTACCTACGAGCAGTACTTC	CASSHSSGTYEQYF
TRBJ2-3	TRBV15	NA	NA	TGTGCCACCAGCAGAGATAGAGGGTGGTATACGCAGTATTTT	CATSRDRGWYTQYF
TRBJ2-3	TRBV5-4	NA	NA	TGTGCCAGCAGCTTGGCGTCAGGGTCGGATACGCAGTATTTT	CASSLASGSDTQYF
TRBJ2-1	TRBV27	NA	TRBD2	TGTGCCAGCAGTCCATCTAGCGGGGCCACGGGGAGGCGGTTCTTC	CASSPSSGATGRRFF
TRBJ2-1	TRBV11-3	few	TRBD1	TGTGCCAGCAGCCCACTGACAGGGGGCGGCGAGCAGTTCTTC	CASSPLTGGGEQFF
TRBJ1-2	TRBV30	NA	TRBD1	TGTGCCTGGGCGCCTCTTGATCAGGGGGTGTTGGGCTACACCTTC	CAWAPLDQGVLGYTF
TRBJ1-1	TRBV4-1	NA	NA	TGCGCCAGCAGCCAAGAACGGCTGAGGAGCACTGAAGCTTTCTTT	CASSQERLRSTEAFF
TRBJ2-1	TRBV3-1/TRBV3-2	NA	NA	TGTGCCAGCATCGCACAGGGCACGAATGAGCAGTTCTTC	CASIAQGTNEQFF
TRBJ1-1	TRBV18	once	NA	TGTGCCAGCTCTCCCAGGACAGTAACCATGAACACTGAAGCTTTCTTT	CASSPRTVTMNTEAFF
TRBJ1-2	TRBV5-8	once	NA	TGTGCCAGCAGCCGAATCCCTGGTCTGGCCTTTAACTATGGCTACACCTTC	CASSRIPGLAFNYGYTF
TRBJ2-5	TRBV3-1/TRBV3-2	NA	NA	TGTGCCAGCAGCCAATTTGCCCTAGTGACAGAGACCCAGTACTTC	CASSQFALVTETQYF
TRBJ2-7	TRBV6-6	NA	NA	TGTGCCAGCAGACCAGGACAGTTCTACGAGCAGTACTTC	CASRPGQFYEQYF
TRBJ2-1	TRBV6-5	NA	TRBD1	TGTGCCAGCAGTCGGGACAGGGGCTACAATGAGCAGTTCTTC	CASSRDRGYNEQFF
TRBJ2-7	TRBV6-5	NA	TRBD2	TGTGCCAGCAGCGAGGGAACTAGCGGGGAGGACGAGCAGTACTTC	CASSEGTSGEDEQYF
TRBJ1-5	TRBV9	NA	NA	TGTGCCAGCAGCTATACAGGGTCCTATCAGCCCCAGCATTTT	CASSYTGSYQPQHF
TRBJ1-2	TRBV3-1/TRBV3-2	NA	NA	TGTGCCAGCAGCCAAGAAGGGGTCAGTTATGGCTACACCTTC	CASSQEGVSYGYTF
TRBJ1-5	TRBV7-9	once	NA	TGTGCCAGCAGCTTAGTCGGAGGCTACAATCAGCCCCAGCATTTT	CASSLVGGYNQPQHF
TRBJ2-1	TRBV20-1	once	TRBD2	TGCAGTGCTAGTAGCGGGGGGACCCAAATACGGGCCAATGAGCAGTTCTTC	CSASSGGTQIRANEQFF
TRBJ2-2	TRBV2	NA	TRBD1	TGTGCCGGAAGACAGGGTATTGGCGGGGAGCTGTTTTTT	CAGRQGIGGELFF
TRBJ2-1	TRBV5-4	NA	TRBD2	TGTGCCAGCAGCTCCAGGGGTCAGCGGGGGGGACTAAGTGAGCAGTTCTTC	CASSSRGQRGGLSEQFF
TRBJ2-2	TRBV19	NA	TRBD2	TGTGCCAGTAATATCGGGGGGGCCCTCGCCGGGGAGCTGTTTTTT	CASNIGGALAGELFF